The 21 T cell receptor beta chains listed next were all sequenced from one sample in a study of T cell repertoires in cytomegalovirus infection. No antigen is known for these receptors. Each CDR3 protein is one row after TCRdb ran MiXCR on the reads. The sample yields approximately 120,000 distinct CDR3 sequences, over 25% seen once. Sequenced material: CD8+ T cells from cultured PBMCs, taken from culture after CMV antigen stimulation. These receptors all stem from a human donor in good health (CMV status not recorded). Some clones in this sample may be carry-over from other donors' samples.

The count of this clonotype is one. This chain joins TRBV6-5 and TRBJ1-1; tentative D call: TRBD1 (5 bases). The CDR3 contains 13 residues. CDR1 and CDR2 from the germline V gene are MNHEY and SVGAGI. The ends were cut back, 2 bases at V and 4 bases at J, with 8 bases in the middle. CDR3 sequence: CASSYGTSTEAFF. CDR3 sequence (DNA): TGTGCCAGCAGTTACGGGACGAGCACTGAAGCTTTCTTT.

Only one count was recorded for this clonotype. The chain recombines TRBV4-1 with TRBJ2-3; tentative D call: TRBD1 (6 bases). Germline V lookup: CDR1 MGHRA, CDR2 YSYEKL. V lost 3 bases and J lost 2, with 21 bases in between. CDR3 size: 18 residues. The CDR3 protein is CASSQPSLPGESTDTQYF. The CDR3 DNA follows: TGCGCCAGCAGCCAGCCCTCACTTCCAGGGGAGTCCACAGATACGCAGTATTTT.

This clonotype showed up many times. V usage is TRBV7-2 and J usage is TRBJ1-1; D is possibly TRBD1 (5 bases). CDR1 and CDR2 (germline): SGHTA, FQGNSA. Trimming pared 2 bases from V and 5 bases from J, leaving 9 bases between. The CDR3 consists of 13 residues. DNA for the CDR3: TGTGCCAGCAGCTTACAGGGTAGGACTGAAGCTTTCTTT. Translated, it gives CASSLQGRTEAFF.

This rearrangement joins TRBV2 to TRBJ1-4, with D maybe TRBD1 (5 bases). V dropped 8 bases and J dropped 4 bases, with 14 bases sitting between them. This CDR3 is 14 amino acids long. The V gene's germline CDR1 is SNHLY and CDR2 FYNNEI. CDR3: CASGANANNEKLFF. Written as DNA, the CDR3 is TGTGCCAGCGGGGCGAACGCAAATAATGAAAAACTGTTTTTT.

This clonotype has only a few counts. The V gene is TRBV4-1, the J gene TRBJ1-4; the D is unclear. Germline V CDR1 and CDR2: MGHRA, YSYEKL. The CDR3 has 16 amino acids. The V end was cut by 4 bases, the J end by 0 bases, with 12 bases between. In nucleotides, the CDR3 is TGCGCCAGCAGCCGAGAACAAACCGCAACTAATGAAAAACTGTTTTTT. Protein sequence: CASSREQTATNEKLFF.

J is TRBJ1-1 and V is TRBV28; 12 bases match TRBD1. The junction had 6 bases not matched to a gene; V was cut back by 5 bases and J by 5 bases. Per germline, CDR1 MDHEN and CDR2 SYDVKM. The CDR3 runs 15 residues. The CDR3 loop is CASSRDRGLFTEAFF. In DNA, the CDR3 is TGTGCCAGCAGTCGGGACAGGGGGCTGTTTACTGAAGCTTTCTTT.

The chain joins TRBV7-2 to TRBJ1-6, with no clear D. Germline CDR1 and CDR2: SGHTA and FQGNSA. This CDR3 region has 14 residues. The germline V and J ends were trimmed by 6 bases and 8 bases, with 14 bases remaining between them. CDR3 sequence reads: CASSEGVLDSPLHF. CDR3 DNA: TGTGCCAGCAGTGAAGGAGTTTTGGATTCACCCCTCCACTTT.

In its sample, this clonotype was seen many times. This sequence joins TRBV7-9 and TRBJ1-4; tentative D call: TRBD1 (5 bases). Trimming shortened V by 6 bases and J by 0 bases, and 20 bases separated the two germline ends. The germline V gene encodes CDR1 SEHNR and CDR2 FQNEAQ (reference sequence). This CDR3 is built from 18 residues. The CDR3 loop reads CASSLKVTALATNEKLFF. The CDR3 region has the DNA TGTGCCAGCAGTCTAAAGGTGACAGCCCTAGCAACTAATGAAAAACTGTTTTTT.

This clonotype was seen at least ten times. This chain links TRBV7-3 with TRBJ2-3, with 9 nucleotides matching TRBD2. The CDR3 consists of 15 residues. Trimming at V came to 2 bases and at J to 0 bases, leaving 0 bases not matched to a gene. Germline V CDR1 and CDR2: SGHTA, FQGTGA. The CDR3 nucleotides are TGTGCCAGCAGCTTAGCGGGGGGGAGCACAGATACGCAGTATTTT. As protein: CASSLAGGSTDTQYF.

The table lists this clonotype with a few counts. The V call is TRBV7-6, the J call TRBJ2-7; TRBD1 aligns across 9 bases. Germline V gives CDR1 SGHVS, CDR2 FNYEAQ. The junction had 8 bases not matched to a gene; V was cut back by 5 bases and J by 3 bases. This CDR3 comprises 15 residues. The CDR3 loop is CASSQDRGQYYEQYF. As DNA, the CDR3 is TGTGCCAGCAGCCAGGACAGGGGACAGTACTACGAGCAGTACTTC.

This clonotype was picked up a small number of times. The V call is TRBV20-1, the J call TRBJ2-1, with D possibly matching TRBD2 (7 bases). Germline V CDR1 and CDR2: DFQATT, SNEGSKA (reference sequence). V shed 1 base and J shed 2 bases, with 18 bases lying between them. There are 17 residues in the CDR3. CDR3 nucleotide sequence: TGCAGTGCTAGAGCCGCCGGTGGCGGGGGCCCCTACAATGAGCAGTTCTTC. It yields the protein CSARAAGGGGPYNEQFF.

The rearrangement joins TRBV15 to TRBJ2-3, with TRBD2 identical over 10 bases. V dropped 8 bases and J dropped 2; count of bases not matched to a gene: 4. Germline V lookup: CDR1 LNHNV, CDR2 YYDKDF (reference sequence). There are 14 residues in the CDR3. CDR3 loop: CATGLAGVTDTQYF. The CDR3 nucleotides are TGTGCCACCGGTCTAGCGGGGGTCACAGATACGCAGTATTTT.

V usage is TRBV4-2 and J usage is TRBJ2-1; 8 nucleotides agree with TRBD2. Germline CDR1 and CDR2: LGHNA and YNFKEQ. V lost 1 base, J lost 1 base, and 12 bases stayed unmatched. The length of the CDR3 is 19 residues. The CDR3, as DNA: TGTGCCAGCAGCCAAGCGGGGGGGAGTCAGGATGGTTCCTACAATGAGCAGTTCTTC. Protein sequence: CASSQAGGSQDGSYNEQFF.

This clonotype turned up a few times. CDR3 sequence: CASSLDSWSTGFPSGANVLTF. CDR3 coding DNA: TGTGCCAGCAGCTTAGATTCTTGGTCAACAGGTTTCCCCTCTGGGGCCAACGTCCTGACTTTC. The rearrangement links TRBV7-8 to TRBJ2-6; a weak D match, TRBD1 (5 bases). This CDR3 is built from 21 residues. CDR1 is SGHVS, CDR2 FQNEAQ, per germline. Trimming removed 1 base from V and 0 bases from J, with 22 bases in between.

This clonotype was seen many times. The chain is built from TRBV6-5 and TRBJ2-3; D gene ambiguous. The V and J ends lost 0 bases and 3 bases respectively, with 16 bases between them. Looked up from germline, CDR1 is MNHEY and CDR2 is SVGAGI. The CDR3 is 17 residues long. DNA of the CDR3: TGTGCCAGCAGTTACTCGCAAACTCGGATGCTGACAGATACGCAGTATTTT. This sequence encodes CASSYSQTRMLTDTQYF.

This clonotype was detected a few times. J is TRBJ2-1 and V is TRBV4-2; the D gene is possibly TRBD2 (6 bases). The CDR3 is 14 amino acids. Germline V gene sequence: CDR1 LGHNA, CDR2 YNFKEQ. V lost 4 bases, J lost 8 bases, and 15 bases lay in between. The CDR3 DNA follows: TGTGCCAGCAGCCCGGACGGGACTTGGGATGAGCAGTTCTTC. It yields the protein CASSPDGTWDEQFF.

The chain links TRBV7-3 to TRBJ2-3, with D hard to call. The germline CDR1 and CDR2 sequences are SGHTA and FQGTGA. V was trimmed by 5 bases and J by 4 bases, leaving 10 bases between them. This CDR3 is 13 amino acids long. This CDR3 reads CASSPIRPDTQYF. In nucleotides, the CDR3 is TGTGCCAGCAGCCCTATTCGGCCAGATACGCAGTATTTT.

V is TRBV5-4 and J is TRBJ2-3; perhaps TRBD2 as D (5 bases). CDR3 size: 16 residues. V lost 0 bases and J 0 bases, leaving 11 bases between the germline ends. CDR1 is SGHNT and CDR2 is YYREEE in the germline V gene (reference sequence). The CDR3 spells CASSLARGPSTDTQYF. The CDR3 coding sequence is TGTGCCAGCAGCTTGGCTCGGGGTCCGAGCACAGATACGCAGTATTTT.

Only a few counts were recorded for this clonotype. This chain's CDR3 is CASTLSTGYIQETQYF. The CDR3 bases are TGTGCCAGCACCTTGTCGACAGGGTATATCCAAGAGACCCAGTACTTC. V usage is TRBV6-2 or TRBV6-3 and J usage is TRBJ2-5; 7 bases agree with TRBD1. Germline CDR1 and CDR2: MNHEY and SVGEGT. V lost 7 bases and J lost 1; bases outside the gene matches: 12. The CDR3 is 16 residues long.

The gene calls are TRBV15 and TRBJ2-2; 9 bases line up with TRBD1. The J segment lost 1 base and the V segment lost 3 bases, leaving 6 bases of the junction unmatched. Germline CDR1 LNHNV, CDR2 YYDKDF (reference sequence). This CDR3 spans 17 amino acids. The CDR3 DNA reads as TGTGCCACCAGCAGGAACAGGGGGCGCGGGAACACCGGGGAGCTGTTTTTT. Translating gives CATSRNRGRGNTGELFF. Full variable domain (missing parts from reference TRBV15 and TRBJ2-2): DAMVIQNPRYQVTQFGKPVTLSCSQTLNHNVMYWYQQKSSQAPKLLFHYYDKDFNNEADTPDNFQSRRPNTSFCFLDIRSPGLGDTAMYLCATSRNRGRGNTGELFFGEGSRLTVL.

The chain recombines TRBV7-3 with TRBJ1-1; D might be TRBD1 (6 bases). CDR3 length: 14 amino acids. Trimming took off 4 bases at V and 8 bases at J, with 17 bases between the two ends. In germline, CDR1 is SGHTA, CDR2 FQGTGA. CDR3 amino acids: CASSSTATRGEAFF. Here the CDR3 DNA reads TGTGCCAGCAGCTCAACGGCCACCAGGGGCGAAGCTTTCTTT.